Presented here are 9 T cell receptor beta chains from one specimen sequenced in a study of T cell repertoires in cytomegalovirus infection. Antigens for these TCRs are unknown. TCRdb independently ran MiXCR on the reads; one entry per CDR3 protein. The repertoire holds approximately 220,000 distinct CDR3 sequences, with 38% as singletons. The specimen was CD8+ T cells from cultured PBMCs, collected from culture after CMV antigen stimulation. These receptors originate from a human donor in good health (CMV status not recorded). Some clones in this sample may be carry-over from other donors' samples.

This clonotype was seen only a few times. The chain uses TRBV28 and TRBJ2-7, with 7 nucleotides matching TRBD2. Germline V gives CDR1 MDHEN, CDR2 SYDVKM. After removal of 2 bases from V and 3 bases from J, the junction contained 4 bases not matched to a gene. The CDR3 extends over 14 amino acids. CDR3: CASSLTSESYEQYF. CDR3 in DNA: TGTGCCAGCAGTTTAACTAGCGAAAGCTACGAGCAGTACTTC. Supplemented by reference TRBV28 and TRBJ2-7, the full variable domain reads DVKVTQSSRYLVKRTGEKVFLECVQDMDHENMFWYRQDPGLGLRLIYFSYDVKMKEKGDIPEGYSVSREKKERFSLILESASTNQTSMYLCASSLTSESYEQYFGPGTRLTVT.

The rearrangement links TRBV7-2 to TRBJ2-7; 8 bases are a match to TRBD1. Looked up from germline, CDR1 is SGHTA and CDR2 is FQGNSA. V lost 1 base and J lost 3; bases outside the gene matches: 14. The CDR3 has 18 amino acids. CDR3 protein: CASSLVLLQGAVIYEQYF. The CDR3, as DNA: TGTGCCAGCAGCTTAGTGCTCCTGCAGGGGGCGGTTATCTACGAGCAGTACTTC.

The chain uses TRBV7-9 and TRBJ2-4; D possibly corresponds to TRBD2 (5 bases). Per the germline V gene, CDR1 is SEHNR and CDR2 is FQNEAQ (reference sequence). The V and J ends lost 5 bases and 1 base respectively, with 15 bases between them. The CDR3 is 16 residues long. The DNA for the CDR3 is TGTGCCAGCAGCCCGGACTCTGAAGGCGCCAAAAACATTCAGTACTTC. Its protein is CASSPDSEGAKNIQYF.

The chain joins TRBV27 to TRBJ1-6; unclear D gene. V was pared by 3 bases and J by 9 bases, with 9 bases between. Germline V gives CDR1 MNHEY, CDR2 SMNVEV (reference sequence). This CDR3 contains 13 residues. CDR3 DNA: TGTGCCAGCAGTTTCAGAGGGAGTTCACCCCTCCACTTT. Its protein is CASSFRGSSPLHF.

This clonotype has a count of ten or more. CDR3 in amino acids: CAISERLAGGPLVGELFF. The CDR3 coding sequence is TGTGCCATCAGTGAGCGGCTAGCGGGAGGGCCATTAGTCGGGGAGCTGTTTTTT. The rearrangement links TRBV10-3 to TRBJ2-2, with 12 bases aligning to TRBD2. Germline V gene lookup returns CDR1 ENHRY and CDR2 SYGVKD. The CDR3 has 18 residues. J gave up 7 bases and V 2 bases, and 11 bases lay outside the gene matches.

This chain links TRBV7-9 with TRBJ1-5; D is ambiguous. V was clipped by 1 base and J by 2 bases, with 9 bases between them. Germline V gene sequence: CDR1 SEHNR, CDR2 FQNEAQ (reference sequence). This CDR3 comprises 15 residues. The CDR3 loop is CASSLVGSGNQPQHF. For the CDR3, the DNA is TGTGCCAGCAGCTTAGTTGGGTCGGGCAATCAGCCCCAGCATTTT.

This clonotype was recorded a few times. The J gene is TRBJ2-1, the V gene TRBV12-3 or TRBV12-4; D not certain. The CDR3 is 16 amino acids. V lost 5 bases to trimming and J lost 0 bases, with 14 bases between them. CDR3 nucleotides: TGTGCCAGCAGTCCGCCCTGGAAGCGCTCCTACAATGAGCAGTTCTTC. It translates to CASSPPWKRSYNEQFF.

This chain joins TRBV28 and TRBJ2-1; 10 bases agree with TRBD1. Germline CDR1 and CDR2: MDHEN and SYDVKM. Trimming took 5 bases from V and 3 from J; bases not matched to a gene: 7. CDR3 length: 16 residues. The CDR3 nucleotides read TGTGCCAGCAGTAATCCCGGGACAGGGGTCTACAATGAGCAGTTCTTC. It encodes CASSNPGTGVYNEQFF. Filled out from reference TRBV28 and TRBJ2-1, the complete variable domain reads DVKVTQSSRYLVKRTGEKVFLECVQDMDHENMFWYRQDPGLGLRLIYFSYDVKMKEKGDIPEGYSVSREKKERFSLILESASTNQTSMYLCASSNPGTGVYNEQFFGPGTRLTVL.

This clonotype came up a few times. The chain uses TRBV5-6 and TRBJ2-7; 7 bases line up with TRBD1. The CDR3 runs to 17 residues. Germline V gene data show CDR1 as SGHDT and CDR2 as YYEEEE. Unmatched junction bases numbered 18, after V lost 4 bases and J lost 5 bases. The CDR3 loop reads CASSTIRSTGFFHEQYF. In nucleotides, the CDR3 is TGTGCCAGCAGCACAATCCGATCGACAGGGTTTTTCCACGAGCAGTACTTC.